The 29 T cell receptor beta chains below all came from one sample that was sequenced in a study of CD8 T cells in ankylosing spondylitis. One entry per CDR3 protein, called by TCRdb with MiXCR from the 5' RACE reads. This sample has 110,000 to 150,000 distinct CDR3 sequences, with approximately 9.2% found just once. Source material: synovial fluid, either unsorted or a sorted T cell fraction (not recorded which). The receptors were gathered from a male donor with ankylosing spondylitis.

This clonotype was observed at least ten times. This CDR3 is CASSPGTAVDTEAFF. CDR3 in DNA: TGTGCCAGCAGCCCGGGGACGGCCGTCGACACTGAAGCTTTCTTT. The chain joins TRBV3-1 to TRBJ1-1; the D gene is possibly TRBD1 (5 bases). V was trimmed by 4 bases and J by 3 bases, leaving 15 bases between them. The CDR3 consists of 15 residues. The V gene's germline CDR1 is LGHDT and CDR2 YNNKEL (reference sequence).

The chain links TRBV4-2 to TRBJ2-7, with D uncertain. The CDR3 sequence is 13 residues long. V was pared by 5 bases and J by 0 bases, with 8 bases between. Germline CDR1 is LGHNA and CDR2 is YNFKEQ. The CDR3, as DNA: TGTGCCAGCAGCAGCCAGACCTCCTACGAGCAGTACTTC. Translated: CASSSQTSYEQYF.

On this clonotype itself: A junction end diverges from the germline sequence, so it may reflect a read error. The chain combines TRBV28 with TRBJ1-5; 7 bases fit TRBD1. Germline V gene lookup returns CDR1 MDHEN and CDR2 SYDVKM. The CDR3 is made up of 15 amino acids. The CDR3 here is CTSSPRQGSNQPQHF. In DNA, the CDR3 is TGTACCAGCAGTCCTCGACAGGGTAGCAATCAGCCCCAGCATTTT. The entire variable domain, with the rest obtained from reference TRBV28 and TRBJ1-5, is as follows: DVKVTQSSRYLVKRTGEKVFLECVQDMDHENMFWYRQDPGLGLRLIYFSYDVKMKEKGDIPEGYSVSREKKERFSLILESASTNQTSMYLCTSSPRQGSNQPQHFGDGTRLSIL.

The genes are TRBV19 and TRBJ1-5; 7 bases fit TRBD1. This CDR3 comprises 13 residues. Germline V lookup: CDR1 LNHDA, CDR2 SQIVND (reference sequence). J gave up 5 bases and V 8 bases, and 6 bases lay outside the gene matches. Here the CDR3 DNA reads TGTGCCAGTCGGGACAGTCCATATCAGCCCCAGCATTTT. Translation: CASRDSPYQPQHF.

This clonotype was seen ten or more times. The J gene is TRBJ2-7, the V gene TRBV7-9; 7 bases map to TRBD1. The CDR3 totals 13 residues. V gave up 2 bases and J gave up 10 bases; unmatched junction bases: 8. Germline V gene lookup returns CDR1 SEHNR and CDR2 FQNEAQ (reference sequence). The CDR3 reads CASSLSKQGNQYF. Written as DNA, the CDR3 is TGTGCCAGCAGCTTATCGAAACAGGGGAACCAGTACTTC. Full variable domain (missing parts from reference TRBV7-9 and TRBJ2-7): DTGVSQNPRHKITKRGQNVTFRCDPISEHNRLYWYRQTLGQGPEFLTYFQNEAQLEKSRLLSDRFSAERPKGSFSTLEIQRTEQGDSAMYLCASSLSKQGNQYFGPGTRLTVT.

In this sample, this clonotype turned up many times. The genes are TRBV29-1 and TRBJ2-1, with TRBD2 matching 9 bases. The junction had 7 bases not matched to a gene; V was cut back by 6 bases and J by 4 bases. The CDR3 spans 14 residues. Germline CDR1 and CDR2: SQVTM and ANQGSEA. CDR3 coding DNA: TGCAGCGTCGAGACTAGCGGCTATTACAATGAGCAGTTCTTC. Translation: CSVETSGYYNEQFF.

The chain combines TRBV12-3 or TRBV12-4 with TRBJ1-5, with 8 bases fitting TRBD1. J was trimmed by 6 bases and V by 1 base; bases with no gene match: 2. This CDR3 has 14 amino acids. CDR3 sequence: CASSLGTGIQPQHF. CDR3 nucleotide sequence: TGTGCCAGCAGTTTAGGGACAGGGATTCAGCCCCAGCATTTT.

This clonotype was recorded many times. The rearrangement uses TRBV18 and TRBJ1-1; D is uncertain. Trimming removed 6 bases from V and 2 bases from J, with 10 bases in between. This CDR3 has 13 residues. CDR1 and CDR2 (germline): KGHSH, LQKENI. The CDR3 DNA is TGTGCCAGCTCCCCTTTTCAAAACACTGAAGCTTTCTTT. It specifies CASSPFQNTEAFF.

The chain carries TRBV7-2 and TRBJ2-2; TRBD1 agrees at 7 bases. Germline V gene lookup returns CDR1 SGHTA and CDR2 FQGNSA. V lost 4 bases, J lost 1 base, and 6 bases stayed unmatched. The CDR3 runs to 16 residues. The CDR3 coding sequence is TGTGCCAGCAGCTACACGGGACAGATGAACACCGGGGAGCTGTTTTTT. Its translation is CASSYTGQMNTGELFF.

The chain combines TRBV30 with TRBJ2-6; D is unclear. This CDR3 has 15 amino acids. V was pared by 1 base and J by 0 bases, with 7 bases between. Per the germline V gene, CDR1 is GTSNPN and CDR2 is SVGIG (reference sequence). The CDR3 DNA follows: TGTGCCTGGAGTGCGGGTGGCTCTGGGGCCAACGTCCTGACTTTC. Translating it yields CAWSAGGSGANVLTF.

The chain recombines TRBV6-5 with TRBJ1-1, with D perhaps TRBD1 (5 bases). The CDR3 covers 13 residues. Trimming took off 2 bases at V and 6 bases at J, with 10 bases between the two ends. CDR1 and CDR2 (germline): MNHEY, SVGAGI. The CDR3 coding sequence is TGTGCCAGCAGTTACCGGGACGGCGCTGAAGCTTTCTTT. Translation gives CASSYRDGAEAFF.

This clonotype was seen ten or more times. The chain is built from TRBV29-1 and TRBJ2-1; D is uncertain. Germline V gene sequence: CDR1 SQVTM, CDR2 ANQGSEA. Between the trimmed V and J ends, which lost 1 base and 0 bases, there was a span of 10 bases. The CDR3 has 15 amino acids. The CDR3 DNA is TGCAGCGTTGAAGGGGCCCTGAGCTCCTACAATGAGCAGTTCTTC. Protein sequence: CSVEGALSSYNEQFF.

In this sample, this clonotype is medium-sized. This rearrangement joins TRBV5-1 to TRBJ1-1; possibly TRBD1 for D (5 bases). The V gene lost 2 bases and the J gene lost 5 bases, with 13 bases spanning the gap. The germline V gene has CDR1 SGHRS and CDR2 YFSETQ. This CDR3 spans 14 amino acids. DNA of the CDR3: TGCGCCAGCAGCTTCCAAGGGGAAGGGACTGAAGCTTTCTTT. Translated: CASSFQGEGTEAFF.

This clonotype has more than one count but fewer than ten. The rearrangement links TRBV29-1 to TRBJ2-5, with 8 bases aligning to TRBD2. The germline V gene has CDR1 SQVTM and CDR2 ANQGSEA. Losses at the gene ends were 3 bases for V and 5 bases for J; bases not matched to a gene: 5. The CDR3 spans 13 residues. In DNA form, the CDR3 reads TGCAGCGTTGACGCAGCGGGAGAGGAGACCCAGTACTTC. Protein: CSVDAAGEETQYF.

Ten or more counts support this clonotype. The chain is built from TRBV9 and TRBJ2-3, with 16 nucleotides matching TRBD2. V shed 4 bases, J shed 6 bases, and the junction held 2 bases outside the gene matches. The length of the CDR3 is 15 residues. Germline CDR1 reads SGDLS; CDR2 reads YYNGEE. The chain's CDR3 is CASSWGLAGGDTQYF. The CDR3 nucleotides read TGTGCCAGCAGCTGGGGACTAGCGGGGGGGGATACGCAGTATTTT.

This clonotype was recorded at least ten times. The genes are TRBV6-1 and TRBJ2-1; 7 bases agree with TRBD2. The V segment lost 5 bases and the J segment 9 bases; nucleotides outside the gene matches: 16. Germline V gene data show CDR1 as MNHNS and CDR2 as SASEGT. The CDR3 contains 16 residues. The DNA of the CDR3 is TGTGCCAGCAGTACGGGACGCAGCGGGACTCGGGTTGAGCAGTTCTTC. Translating it yields CASSTGRSGTRVEQFF.

In this sample, this clonotype turned up many times. The chain joins TRBV6-2 or TRBV6-3 to TRBJ1-5; TRBD1 agrees at 8 bases. The CDR3 consists of 12 residues. Losses at the gene ends were 11 bases for V and 7 bases for J; bases not matched to a gene: 7. Germline CDR1 and CDR2: MNHEY and SVGEGT. The chain's CDR3 is CAGRTGTQPQHF. CDR3 bases: TGTGCCGGACGGACAGGGACGCAGCCCCAGCATTTT.

This chain's CDR3 is CAISESRSGDVTNEKLFF. CDR3 DNA: TGTGCCATCAGTGAGTCGCGGTCAGGGGATGTAACTAATGAAAAACTGTTTTTT. This chain connects TRBV10-3 to TRBJ1-4; TRBD1 is a possible D gene (6 bases). CDR3 length equals 18 residues. V lost 0 bases, J lost 1 base, and 15 bases lay in between. Per the germline V gene, CDR1 is ENHRY and CDR2 is SYGVKD.

In the case of this clonotype: This clone may be a read error of a much larger clone one base away. The chain couples TRBV7-2 to TRBJ2-3, with D unclear. The V end was cut by 1 base, the J end by 6 bases, with 8 bases between. The length of the CDR3 is 13 residues. Looked up from germline, CDR1 is SGHTA and CDR2 is FQGNSA. The CDR3 DNA is TGTGCCAGCAGCTTAGGGGTGGGGGATACGCAGTATTTT. It is translated as CASSLGVGDTQYF.

This clonotype was counted at least ten times. This chain connects TRBV4-1 to TRBJ1-1; D uncertain. Germline V gene sequence: CDR1 MGHRA, CDR2 YSYEKL. Trimming took 3 bases from V and 1 from J, leaving 15 bases between them. The CDR3 is 16 residues long. CDR3 loop: CASSHRTSGGNTEAFF. CDR3 coding DNA: TGCGCCAGCAGCCATCGTACCAGCGGAGGGAACACTGAAGCTTTCTTT.

This clonotype was detected a few times. The chain has TRBV7-9 and TRBJ2-2; tentatively, D is TRBD1 (6 bases). Per the germline V gene, CDR1 is SEHNR and CDR2 is FQNEAQ (reference sequence). Trimming removed 1 base from V and 3 bases from J, with 12 bases in between. This CDR3 has 16 residues. CDR3 DNA: TGTGCCAGCAGCTTAGGGGACACGGTTTACACCGGGGAGCTGTTTTTT. Amino acid sequence: CASSLGDTVYTGELFF.

This clonotype has at least ten counts. The chain has TRBV20-1 and TRBJ2-1, with 13 positions matching TRBD2. The germline gives CDR1 DFQATT, CDR2 SNEGSKA (reference sequence). This CDR3 has 17 amino acids. V gave up 0 bases and J gave up 8 bases; unmatched junction bases: 10. The CDR3 DNA reads TGCAGTGCTAGAGAACTAGCGGGAGGGCCGGGCTTCGATGAGCAGTTCTTC. Its translation: CSARELAGGPGFDEQFF.

This clonotype was recorded at least ten times. This chain joins TRBV5-1 and TRBJ1-1; possibly TRBD1 for D (6 bases). V was cut by 4 bases and J by 5 bases, with 18 bases left in between. Germline CDR1 and CDR2: SGHRS and YFSETQ. The CDR3 covers 15 residues. CDR3 amino acids: CASSHQAGGRTEAFF. CDR3 sequence (DNA): TGCGCCAGCAGCCACCAGGCTGGGGGCCGGACTGAAGCTTTCTTT.

This clonotype has a handful of counts. This chain uses TRBV7-9 with TRBJ1-2; unclear D gene. The CDR3 covers 13 residues. The V end was cut by 1 base, the J end by 10 bases, with 13 bases between. CDR1 is SEHNR and CDR2 is FQNEAQ in the germline V gene (reference sequence). The CDR3 DNA follows: TGTGCCAGCAGCTTAGAGGCCGGGTTTGACTACACCTTC. This gives the protein CASSLEAGFDYTF.

This clonotype was counted ten times or more. This chain joins TRBV7-9 and TRBJ2-7; tentatively, D is TRBD2 (5 bases). The CDR3 sequence is 14 residues long. Trimming left V 5 bases short and J 1 base short, with 12 bases between. CDR1 is SEHNR and CDR2 is FQNEAQ in the germline V gene (reference sequence). The DNA of the CDR3 is TGTGCCAGCAGCCCCCCAACGGGGTCCTACGAGCAGTACTTC. This codes for CASSPPTGSYEQYF.

This clonotype appeared many times. The V and J genes are TRBV12-3 or TRBV12-4 and TRBJ1-6; 10 bases match TRBD1. V lost 8 bases to trimming and J lost 8 bases; unmatched junction nucleotides: 0. There are 12 residues in the CDR3. CDR3 residues: CASGQGDSPLHF. CDR3 nucleotide sequence: TGTGCCAGCGGACAGGGGGATTCACCCCTCCACTTT.

The rearrangement links TRBV4-1 to TRBJ2-5, with 8 bases matching TRBD1. Germline CDR1 MGHRA, CDR2 YSYEKL. Germline trimming cut 4 bases from V and 4 bases from J; bases unmatched to any gene: 5. The CDR3 consists of 14 residues. The CDR3, as DNA: TGCGCCAGCAGCCCCCGGACAGGGCTAGAGACCCAGTACTTC. It translates to CASSPRTGLETQYF.

The chain uses TRBV3-1 and TRBJ2-3; 9 nucleotides match TRBD2. The germline V gene encodes CDR1 LGHDT and CDR2 YNNKEL (reference sequence). The CDR3 spans 15 residues. J was trimmed by 2 bases and V by 4 bases; bases with no gene match: 4. Here the CDR3 reads CASSPLAGTTDTQYF. The DNA for the CDR3 is TGTGCCAGCAGCCCTCTAGCGGGAACCACAGATACGCAGTATTTT.

This clonotype has more than one count but fewer than ten. The chain carries TRBV20-1 and TRBJ2-2, with D unclear. CDR3 length equals 14 residues. Trimming removed 4 bases at V and 2 bases at J, with 11 bases between. Germline-derived CDR1 and CDR2 are DFQATT and SNEGSKA (reference sequence). The CDR3 nucleotides are TGCAGTGCTAAAGGATTGACAAACACCGGGGAGCTGTTTTTT. It encodes CSAKGLTNTGELFF.